These 32 T cell receptor beta chains came from one sample sequenced in a study of Graves' ophthalmopathy and Graves' hyperthyroidism (dated by TCRdb to 2017 to 2018). Sequencing used an Illumina HiSeq 2000. For repertoire sequencing, TCR beta CDR3 regions were amplified from RNA transcripts. The first round was an RT-PCR using HTBI primers with the Qiagen OneStep RT-PCR kit, and this first round was followed by a second-round multiplex PCR, then size selection and purification. TCRdb reworked the public reads: Q25 trimming with fastp, MiXCR clone assembly, productive beta chains retained. Each entry is one CDR3 protein sequence, shown with its most common DNA and genes. The sample yields about 740,000 distinct CDR3 sequences; approximately 40% were counted once. Approximately 43% of the sample is held by the ten biggest clonotypes. Sequenced: peripheral blood. These TCRs come from an adult man with Graves' ophthalmopathy.

In the case of this clonotype: It may be a read error: a sequence one base away is much more abundant. The chain is built from TRBV7-6 and TRBJ2-7; D remains ambiguous. Per germline, CDR1 SGHVS and CDR2 FNYEAQ. The CDR3 runs to 14 residues. The CDR3 loop reads CVSSSATSSYEQYF. The CDR3 DNA reads as TGTGTCAGCAGCTCGGCGACAAGCTCCTACGAGCAGTACTTC.

V and J are TRBV11-2 and TRBJ1-6, with a possible D match to TRBD1 (6 bases). The CDR3 runs to 15 residues. V was clipped by 5 bases and J by 6 bases, with 14 bases between them. Germline loops: CDR1 SGHAT, CDR2 FQNNGV. This CDR3 is CASSLGQTLNSPLHF. CDR3 nucleotide sequence: TGTGCCAGCAGCCTTGGACAGACCCTTAATTCACCCCTCCACTTT.

Of note for this clonotype: At one end the junction does not follow the germline gene, possibly because of a read error. The J gene is TRBJ1-4, the V gene TRBV7-2, with D perhaps TRBD1 (6 bases). Per germline, CDR1 SGHTA and CDR2 FQGNSA. CDR3 length equals 15 residues. CDR3 sequence reads: CASSPLRGGDEKLLF. The CDR3 DNA follows: TGTGCCAGCAGCCCCCTACGGGGGGGCGATGAAAAACTGCTTTTT. The whole variable domain, remainder taken from reference TRBV7-2 and TRBJ1-4, is GAGVSQSPSNKVTEKGKDVELRCDPISGHTALYWYRQSLGQGLEFLIYFQGNSAPDKSGLPSDRFSAERTGGSVSTLTIQRTQQEDSAVYLCASSPLRGGDEKLLFGSGTQLSVL.

The rearrangement links TRBV10-3 to TRBJ1-1; the D gene is possibly TRBD1 (6 bases). V lost 10 bases, J lost 4 bases, and 16 bases lay in between. The CDR3 has 13 amino acids. Germline CDR1 is ENHRY and CDR2 is SYGVKD. The CDR3, as DNA: TGTGCCACTAAGCCAGGGGTCGGCACTGAAGCTTTCTTT. Translating it yields CATKPGVGTEAFF.

This clonotype was found many times. The CDR3 nucleotides are TGTGCCAGCAGCCGAGGGGGCGGGATAATGAACACTGAAGCTTTCTTT. Translating gives CASSRGGGIMNTEAFF. The chain recombines TRBV7-8 with TRBJ1-1, with 7 bases identical to TRBD1. V shed 5 bases and J 0 bases; nucleotides not matched to a gene: 9. The germline gives CDR1 SGHVS, CDR2 FQNEAQ. The CDR3 loop spans 16 amino acids.

At least ten counts were recorded for this clonotype. The V call is TRBV7-2, the J call TRBJ2-7, with 10 bases identical to TRBD2. CDR1 is SGHTA and CDR2 is FQGNSA in the germline V gene. The V gene end was trimmed by 5 bases and the J gene end by 2 bases; junction bases not matched to a gene: 6. The CDR3 extends over 15 amino acids. Here the CDR3 DNA reads TGTGCCAGCAGCCTTTTAGCGGGAGGTGCCTACGAGCAGTACTTC. Its translation: CASSLLAGGAYEQYF.

On this clonotype itself: A read error is possible here, since a much larger clone lies one base away. The conserved phenylalanine or tryptophan normally closing the CDR3 is absent here, so this likely arose from a read error. This chain joins TRBV2 and TRBJ1-1, with 9 bases aligning to TRBD1. The V gene end was trimmed by 5 bases and the J gene end by 6 bases; junction bases not matched to a gene: 7. This CDR3 has 14 residues. Germline V gene lookup returns CDR1 SNHLY and CDR2 FYNNEI. The CDR3 region is CASSFGTGGSEAFY. The CDR3 DNA is TGTGCCAGCAGTTTCGGAACAGGGGGCTCTGAAGCTTTCTAT.

This clonotype was counted a few times. One junction end does not reproduce the germline sequence, and a read error may be involved. This sequence joins TRBV10-3 and TRBJ1-5; D remains ambiguous. Germline V CDR1 and CDR2: ENHRY, SYGVKD. This CDR3 contains 16 residues. DNA for the CDR3: TGTGCCAGCAGTTATACCCGCGGGGTCACCAATCAGCCCCAGCATTTT. Translation gives CASSYTRGVTNQPQHF.

In its sample, this clonotype was seen a few times. V is TRBV20-1 and J is TRBJ1-5; the D gene is possibly TRBD1 (6 bases). Germline V lookup: CDR1 DFQATT, CDR2 SNEGSKA (reference sequence). Deletions cut 8 bases from V and 6 bases from J, with 17 bases between. This CDR3 is built from 13 residues. Here the CDR3 reads CSTSGTRRQPQHF. CDR3 DNA sequence: TGCAGTACATCCGGGACAAGACGTCAGCCCCAGCATTTT.

The V gene is TRBV13, the J gene TRBJ2-7; 8 bases map to TRBD1. The CDR3 has 17 amino acids. The germline V gene encodes CDR1 PRHDT and CDR2 FYEKMQ (reference sequence). Unmatched junction bases numbered 12, after V lost 3 bases and J lost 2 bases. The CDR3, as DNA: TGTGCCAGCAGCTTGTGGCATGTGGACAGGGCGACCTACGAGCAGTACTTC. It codes for CASSLWHVDRATYEQYF.

The sample holds many counts of this clonotype. This chain joins TRBV2 and TRBJ2-5; D possibly matches TRBD1 or TRBD2 (5 bases each). V was trimmed by 6 bases and J by 5 bases, leaving 10 bases between them. From germline, CDR1 is SNHLY and CDR2 FYNNEI. The CDR3 loop spans 12 amino acids. CDR3 DNA: TGTGCCAGCAGAGGGACGGGGGAGACCCAGTACTTC. Its translation: CASRGTGETQYF.

This clonotype was counted ten times or more. This rearrangement joins TRBV7-9 to TRBJ2-5, with TRBD2 matching over 9 bases. Germline V gives CDR1 SEHNR, CDR2 FQNEAQ (reference sequence). The CDR3 covers 12 residues. Trimming took 4 bases from V and 13 from J; bases not matched to a gene: 7. CDR3: CASSSSGTSSYF. CDR3 sequence (DNA): TGTGCCAGCAGCTCGTCCGGGACTAGCTCGTACTTC.

The chain uses TRBV25-1 and TRBJ2-5, with no clear D. Judging by the DNA end, TRBJ2-1 fits better; the J call may be wrong. The CDR3 runs to 13 residues. CDR1 is MGHDK and CDR2 is SYGVNS in the germline V gene. CDR3 region: CASSELGYNEQFF. The CDR3 nucleotides are TGTGCCAGCAGTGAATTGGGGTACAATGAGCAGTTCTTC.

This clonotype was seen repeatedly, ten times or more. The V and J genes are TRBV20-1 and TRBJ2-7, with 12 bases lining up with TRBD2. This CDR3 region has 15 residues. Trimming cost V 4 bases and J 2 bases; bases outside gene matches: 6. Germline-derived CDR1 and CDR2 are DFQATT and SNEGSKA (reference sequence). CDR3 loop: CSANLLAGGTYEQYF. In nucleotides, the CDR3 is TGCAGTGCTAACCTACTAGCGGGGGGAACCTACGAGCAGTACTTC.

This clonotype was observed a few times. A junction boundary mismatches the germline segment, possibly from a read error. The rearrangement joins TRBV11-2 to TRBJ2-5; D call uncertain. The CDR3 spans 12 residues. Looked up from germline, CDR1 is SGHAT and CDR2 is FQNNGV. The CDR3 sequence is CASSLVGESQYF. CDR3 coding DNA: TGTGCCAGCAGCTTAGTAGGAGAGTCCCAGTACTTC.

At least ten counts were recorded for this clonotype. The chain uses TRBV7-8 and TRBJ1-2; possible D gene TRBD1, 5 bases. Germline CDR1 SGHVS, CDR2 FQNEAQ. This CDR3 is built from 14 residues. V lost 5 bases to trimming and J lost 2 bases, with 12 bases between them. The CDR3 loop is CASSPRDENYGYTF. The CDR3 DNA is TGTGCCAGCAGCCCTCGGGACGAGAACTATGGCTACACCTTC.

This clonotype was detected once. One base away lies a much larger clone, so this may be a sequencing read error. The chain joins TRBV2 to TRBJ2-5, with a possible D match to TRBD1 (6 bases). The CDR3 runs 13 residues. Germline V lookup: CDR1 SNHLY, CDR2 FYNNEI. The CDR3 protein is CASTQQGFETRYF. The CDR3 DNA is TGTGCCAGCACCCAACAGGGTTTCGAGACCCGGTACTTC.

This clonotype occurred a few times. The chain employs TRBV20-1 and TRBJ2-7, with 12 bases fitting TRBD2. Germline V gives CDR1 DFQATT, CDR2 SNEGSKA (reference sequence). V trimming: 6 bases; J trimming: 5 bases; junction bases outside the gene matches: 8. The CDR3 consists of 14 residues. CDR3: CSAPPSGRGDEQYF. CDR3 coding DNA: TGCAGTGCACCTCCTAGCGGGAGGGGGGACGAGCAGTACTTC.

There are a few counts of this clonotype. The rearrangement links TRBV11-2 to TRBJ1-2; D is unclear. CDR1 is SGHAT, CDR2 FQNNGV, per germline. V lost 1 base and J lost 6, with 9 bases in between. The CDR3 is 13 amino acids. The CDR3 DNA reads as TGTGCCAGCAGCTTAGGCAGAGCCGATGGCTACACCTTC. It specifies CASSLGRADGYTF.

This clonotype was seen only a few times. This chain uses TRBV10-2 with TRBJ2-2, with 8 bases fitting TRBD2. There are 16 residues in the CDR3. Germline V CDR1 and CDR2: WSHSY, SAAADI. Trimming removed 2 bases from V and 1 base from J; junction bases left unmatched: 3. The CDR3 spells CASSERSGRNTGELFF. CDR3 coding DNA: TGCGCCAGCAGTGAGCGGAGCGGGAGGAACACCGGGGAGCTGTTTTTT.

Details on this clonotype: Because the CDR3 is missing its conserved closing phenylalanine or tryptophan, this is likely a read error. The chain links TRBV9 to TRBJ2-7, with D unclear. Germline V CDR1 and CDR2: SGDLS, YYNGEE. This CDR3 has 11 amino acids. V lost 4 bases and J lost 6, with 8 bases in between. The CDR3 here is CASSSWGEQYL. The DNA of the CDR3 is TGTGCCAGCAGCTCCTGGGGCGAGCAGTACCTC.

This clonotype has just a few counts. A junction end diverges from the germline sequence, so it may reflect a read error. This rearrangement joins TRBV4-1 to TRBJ2-5, with D perhaps TRBD1 or TRBD2 (5 bases each). The germline V gene encodes CDR1 MGHRA and CDR2 YSYEKL. The CDR3 extends over 13 amino acids. The CDR3 bases are TGCGCCAGCAGTCAAGGGGCCGGAGGGACCCAGTACTTC. Its translation: CASSQGAGGTQYF.

The chain links TRBV25-1 to TRBJ2-2; 7 bases line up with TRBD1. The CDR3 is 18 amino acids. V lost 5 bases, J lost 6 bases, and 18 bases stayed unmatched. The germline V gene has CDR1 MGHDK and CDR2 SYGVNS. CDR3 nucleotide sequence: TGTGCCAGCAGTCCCCGGGACAGCTTTCTCTCTGGATCCGGGGAGCTGTTTTTT. This codes for CASSPRDSFLSGSGELFF.

In this sample, this clonotype turned up once. The CDR3 sequence is CASSYTGGEPQYF. CDR3 DNA: TGTGCCAGCAGTTATACAGGGGGCGAGCCCCAGTACTTC. The V gene is TRBV12-3 or TRBV12-4, the J gene TRBJ2-5; 9 positions match TRBD1. This CDR3 has 13 residues. After removal of 4 bases from V and 9 bases from J, the junction contained 6 bases not matched to a gene.

As regards this clonotype: At one end the junction does not follow the germline gene, possibly because of a read error. The genes are TRBV7-9 and TRBJ1-5; D is uncertain. The CDR3 runs to 13 residues. Looked up from germline, CDR1 is SEHNR and CDR2 is FQNEAQ (reference sequence). The CDR3 reads CASSLIAGELWRF. CDR3 coding DNA: TGTGCCAGCAGCTTAATAGCCGGGGAGCTGTGGAGGTTT.

This clonotype was observed a few times. The rearrangement uses TRBV20-1 and TRBJ2-5; D possibly uses TRBD1 or TRBD2 (5 bases each). The germline V and J ends were trimmed by 6 bases and 1 base, with 9 bases remaining between them. The CDR3 sequence is 12 residues long. The germline V gene encodes CDR1 DFQATT and CDR2 SNEGSKA (reference sequence). CDR3 amino acids: CSAGTTQETQYF. The CDR3 DNA is TGCAGTGCCGGGACGACCCAAGAGACCCAGTACTTC.

With regard to this clonotype: One junction end does not reproduce the germline sequence, and a read error may be involved. This chain links TRBV5-6 with TRBJ1-1; D call uncertain. The CDR3 runs 11 residues. Germline loops: CDR1 SGHDT, CDR2 YYEEEE. CDR3 sequence (DNA): TGTGCCAGCAGCTTTGGAGGGTTTGATATCTTT. Protein sequence: CASSFGGFDIF.

The sample holds one count of this clonotype. The chain has TRBV29-1 and TRBJ1-2, with D possibly TRBD1 on 5 matching bases. With 6 bases removed from V and 7 bases from J, the gap between germline ends came to 15 bases. Germline V gene data show CDR1 as SQVTM and CDR2 as ANQGSEA. The CDR3 totals 12 residues. The CDR3 reads CSVPQGRGGYTF. DNA of the CDR3: TGCAGCGTGCCGCAGGGAAGGGGTGGCTACACCTTC.

The chain is built from TRBV2 and TRBJ2-7; D gene ambiguous. V was cut by 5 bases and J by 3 bases, with 11 bases left in between. CDR3 length equals 13 residues. The germline gives CDR1 SNHLY, CDR2 FYNNEI. In DNA, the CDR3 is TGTGCCAGCAGTTTTCGTCAAGACTACGAGCAGTACTTC. Its protein is CASSFRQDYEQYF. The variable domain in full, completed from reference TRBV2 and TRBJ2-7, reads EPEVTQTPSHQVTQMGQEVILRCVPISNHLYFYWYRQILGQKVEFLVSFYNNEISEKSEIFDDQFSVERPDGSNFTLKIRSTKLEDSAMYFCASSFRQDYEQYFGPGTRLTVT.

This chain joins TRBV14 and TRBJ2-3; D not resolved. Germline V CDR1 and CDR2: SGHDN, FVKESK. This CDR3 is 13 amino acids long. V was pared by 8 bases and J by 1 base, with 10 bases between. This CDR3 is CASLLRGTDTQYF. Here the CDR3 DNA reads TGTGCCAGCCTTCTTAGGGGCACAGATACGCAGTATTTT.

This clonotype has more than one count but fewer than ten. The chain is built from TRBV6-6 and TRBJ1-4, with TRBD1 matching over 7 bases. The length of the CDR3 is 13 residues. Germline V gene sequence: CDR1 MNHNY, CDR2 SVGAGI (reference sequence). Trimming took 6 bases from V and 7 from J; bases not matched to a gene: 5. In DNA, the CDR3 is TGTGCCAGCAGAGCCGGGACAGTTGAAAAACTGTTTTTT. This gives the protein CASRAGTVEKLFF.

The gene calls are TRBV2 and TRBJ1-6; D might be TRBD1 (5 bases). The CDR3 sequence is 15 residues long. Germline V gene data show CDR1 as SNHLY and CDR2 as FYNNEI. V lost 6 bases and J 9 bases, leaving 18 bases between the germline ends. The CDR3 DNA reads as TGTGCCAGCAGCTGGGGACCGGAATTGATTTCACCCCTCCACTTT. The encoded protein is CASSWGPELISPLHF.